This TCR beta chain was recovered during a study of regulatory T cells in long-lasting Graves disease. Investigators prepared the TCR beta libraries by applying iRepertoire HTBI primers and Arm-PCR of CDR3 regions. In the authors' methods: Taken together, the samples had around 60 TRBV and approximately 13 TRBJ segments identified. A single record per CDR3 protein comes from TCRdb applying MiXCR to the multiplex PCR reads. TCRdb assigned the V and J calls; the authors' analysis was not used. The sample consists of 400,000 to 550,000 distinct CDR3 sequences, about 17% of them appearing once. Germline assignment: CDR1 WSHSY and CDR2 SAAADI. After removal of 10 bases from V and 4 bases from J, the junction contained 9 bases not matched to a gene. The CDR3 is made up of 15 amino acids. Time point meaning: newly diagnosed GD, antithyroid drugs for less than 3 months. PBMC-extracted RNA yielded the TCR library.

A further study also used this sample, focusing on T cells in Graves' hyperthyroidism and ophthalmopathy. That study adds: Diagnosis relied on clinical symptoms, serum thyroxine and TRAb, thyroid ultrasound and orbital computed tomography.

The specimen comprised peripheral blood mononuclear cells (PBMCs), sampled at new diagnosis, from a patient treated with antithyroid drugs. This clonotype was obtained from a woman aged 30 to 39 with Graves disease. The J gene is TRBJ2-2, the V gene TRBV10-2, with TRBD2 identical over 10 bases. CDR3 sequence (DNA): TGCGCCACCGATAGTAGCGGGGGGATCACCGGGGAGCTGTTTTTT. Translating it yields CATDSSGGITGELFF.